The 32 T cell receptor beta chains given below trace back to one sample, sequenced in a study of blood T cells in healthy people across ages. A second PCR, run for about 7 to 11 cycles, used a sample-barcoded 5' primer plus a J-beta primer mix. TCRdb reanalysed the 5' RACE reads using MiXCR and keeps one entry per CDR3 protein. Among 730,000 or so distinct CDR3 sequences listed, roughly 47% were seen once. The sequenced material came from blood. The receptor set was obtained from a woman aged 55-70 years in good health.

The rearrangement joins TRBV18 to TRBJ1-4; D is undetermined. The CDR3 contains 14 residues. Germline V gene lookup returns CDR1 KGHSH and CDR2 LQKENI. V gave up 0 bases and J gave up 8 bases, with 10 bases separating them. The CDR3 coding sequence is TGTGCCAGCTCACCACCGTCGGAGGGCGAAAAACTGTTTTTT. This codes for CASSPPSEGEKLFF.

This clonotype appeared a few times. The CDR3 sequence: CSADGWTGSNIQYF. CDR3 DNA: TGCAGCGCTGACGGTTGGACAGGGTCGAACATTCAGTACTTC. V gene TRBV29-1 combines with J gene TRBJ2-4; the match to TRBD1 covers 8 bases. From germline, CDR1 is SQVTM and CDR2 ANQGSEA. V dropped 7 bases and J dropped 7; count of bases not matched to a gene: 12. The CDR3 runs 14 residues.

The chain has TRBV5-1 and TRBJ2-7; D is uncertain. V lost 3 bases and J lost 6, with 7 bases in between. Per germline, CDR1 SGHRS and CDR2 YFSETQ. The CDR3 contains 11 residues. DNA for the CDR3: TGCGCCAGCAGCTCACTTACCGAGCAGTACTTC. Translation gives CASSSLTEQYF.

The chain has TRBV4-2 and TRBJ1-2; unclear D gene. This CDR3 contains 18 residues. Per the germline V gene, CDR1 is LGHNA and CDR2 is YNFKEQ. With 6 bases removed from V and 3 bases from J, the gap between germline ends came to 26 bases. As DNA, the CDR3 is TGTGCCAGCAGACCTGGGCTGTACACATCCCCAACTGACTATGGCTACACCTTC. Its translation is CASRPGLYTSPTDYGYTF.

This clonotype was seen ten or more times. The genes are TRBV30 and TRBJ2-3; no clear D gene. CDR3 length equals 12 residues. V lost 2 bases and J 0 bases, leaving 3 bases between the germline ends. Per the germline V gene, CDR1 is GTSNPN and CDR2 is SVGIG (reference sequence). CDR3 DNA: TGTGCCTGGAGTCCAAGCACAGATACGCAGTATTTT. Its protein is CAWSPSTDTQYF.

This clonotype has only a few counts. The rearrangement uses TRBV3-1 and TRBJ2-5; TRBD2 matches at 8 bases. V trimming: 4 bases; J trimming: 3 bases; junction bases outside the gene matches: 7. Germline V gives CDR1 LGHDT, CDR2 YNNKEL (reference sequence). The CDR3 covers 15 residues. CDR3 region: CASSPGGTKKETQYF. CDR3 sequence (DNA): TGTGCCAGCAGCCCGGGGGGGACTAAAAAAGAGACCCAGTACTTC.

This clonotype was found many times. V usage is TRBV9 and J usage is TRBJ2-4, with 7 bases matching TRBD1. The germline V gene encodes CDR1 SGDLS and CDR2 YYNGEE. This CDR3 spans 14 amino acids. V lost 2 bases to trimming and J lost 4 bases; unmatched junction nucleotides: 3. The CDR3 DNA reads as TGTGCCAGCAGCGTTACGGACAGGAAAAACATTCAGTACTTC. This sequence encodes CASSVTDRKNIQYF.

This clonotype was seen a handful of times. The chain couples TRBV7-3 to TRBJ2-3, with D perhaps matching TRBD2 (5 bases). Germline lookup yields CDR1 SGHTA and CDR2 FQGTGA. CDR3 length: 16 residues. V was cut by 5 bases and J by 2 bases, with 17 bases left in between. The CDR3 sequence: CASSPIGSANTDTQYF. The CDR3, as DNA: TGTGCCAGCAGCCCAATTGGTAGCGCGAACACAGATACGCAGTATTTT.

This clonotype occurred a few times. The chain uses TRBV18 and TRBJ2-1, with TRBD1 matching over 11 bases. J lost 9 bases, V lost 2 bases, and 3 bases had no gene match. Germline CDR1 and CDR2: KGHSH and LQKENI. This CDR3 region has 14 residues. The CDR3 is CASSPGQGAVEQFF. The CDR3 DNA sequence: TGTGCCAGCTCACCAGGACAGGGGGCAGTTGAGCAGTTCTTC.

This clonotype was counted only a few times. The rearrangement joins TRBV3-1 to TRBJ2-7; D unresolved. Trimming removed 6 bases from V and 5 bases from J, with 20 bases in between. The CDR3 length is 15 residues. Germline V lookup: CDR1 LGHDT, CDR2 YNNKEL (reference sequence). The CDR3 DNA sequence: TGTGCCAGCAGTCGAGAAGGTTCAACGCCACACGAGCAGTACTTC. It translates to CASSREGSTPHEQYF.

The chain has TRBV6-5 and TRBJ2-2; D is possibly TRBD1 (5 bases). This CDR3 spans 13 amino acids. Germline V gene sequence: CDR1 MNHEY, CDR2 SVGAGI. V was cut by 6 bases and J by 5 bases, with 10 bases left in between. Written as DNA, the CDR3 is TGTGCCAGCAGAGGGGCAGGGACCGGGGAGCTGTTTTTT. Translated: CASRGAGTGELFF.

V is TRBV15 and J is TRBJ1-5, with D unresolved. The CDR3 is made up of 12 amino acids. Between the trimmed V and J ends, which lost 1 base and 6 bases, there was a span of 4 bases. The germline V gene has CDR1 LNHNV and CDR2 YYDKDF (reference sequence). CDR3 nucleotides: TGTGCCACCAGCAGAGGGTCTCAGCCCCAGCATTTT. Amino acid sequence: CATSRGSQPQHF.

The DNA of the CDR3 is TGTGCCAGCAGTGTTCAGAATTATGGCTACACCTTC. Its protein product is CASSVQNYGYTF. The V gene is TRBV2, the J gene TRBJ1-2, with D hard to call. V was pared by 4 bases and J by 5 bases, with 8 bases between. The CDR3 length is 12 residues. Germline V gives CDR1 SNHLY, CDR2 FYNNEI.

The chain carries TRBV7-3 and TRBJ2-1; either TRBD1 or TRBD2 may supply D (6 bases each). The CDR3 has 16 residues. Germline V gene data show CDR1 as SGHTA and CDR2 as FQGTGA. V was shortened by 5 bases and J by 7 bases, with 21 bases between the two germline ends. CDR3 bases: TGTGCCAGCAGCCCCCATACGGGGGCGGTTGAGAATGAGCAGTTCTTC. It yields the protein CASSPHTGAVENEQFF. Variable domain in full (rest from reference TRBV7-3 and TRBJ2-1): GAGVSQTPSNKVTEKGKYVELRCDPISGHTALYWYRQSLGQGPEFLIYFQGTGAADDSGLPNDRFFAVRPEGSVSTLKIQRTERGDSAVYLCASSPHTGAVENEQFFGPGTRLTVL.

The CDR3 protein is CASSLMGGPQETQYF. The CDR3 DNA follows: TGTGCCAGCAGCTTAATGGGGGGACCCCAAGAGACCCAGTACTTC. V gene TRBV11-3 combines with J gene TRBJ2-5; a possible D gene is TRBD2 (6 bases). The V end lost 2 bases, the J end lost 1 base, and 11 bases lay between the germline ends. Germline CDR1 SGHNT, CDR2 YENEEA. The CDR3 spans 15 residues.

In this sample, this clonotype turned up a few times. V gene TRBV6-5 combines with J gene TRBJ2-7; 7 positions match TRBD1. V gave up 2 bases and J gave up 3 bases; unmatched junction bases: 4. Per germline, CDR1 MNHEY and CDR2 SVGAGI. The CDR3 extends over 14 amino acids. The CDR3 is CASSYTRDSYEQYF. In nucleotides, the CDR3 is TGTGCCAGCAGTTACACCCGGGACAGCTACGAGCAGTACTTC.

This chain uses TRBV28 with TRBJ2-2; a weak D match, TRBD1 (5 bases). The V gene's germline CDR1 is MDHEN and CDR2 SYDVKM. The CDR3 is 14 residues long. V was clipped by 6 bases and J by 4 bases, with 12 bases between them. CDR3 bases: TGTGCCAGCAGAACAGGTCAACTCACCGGGGAGCTGTTTTTT. It codes for CASRTGQLTGELFF.

The V call is TRBV30, the J call TRBJ1-4; 7 nucleotides agree with TRBD1. The CDR3 runs to 12 residues. Germline V gene data show CDR1 as GTSNPN and CDR2 as SVGIG (reference sequence). With 2 bases clipped from V and 7 bases from J, the junction kept 1 base outside the gene matches. CDR3 loop: CAWSRDSEKLFF. The CDR3 bases are TGTGCCTGGAGTCGGGACAGTGAAAAACTGTTTTTT.

This rearrangement joins TRBV20-1 to TRBJ2-4; TRBD2 matches 7 bases. The J call may be mistaken, given a closer DNA end match to TRBJ2-7. The germline V gene has CDR1 DFQATT and CDR2 SNEGSKA (reference sequence). CDR3 length equals 14 residues. CDR3 region: CSGLTAGNNYEQYF. CDR3 nucleotide sequence: TGCAGTGGATTAACAGCGGGGAATAACTACGAGCAGTACTTC.

Points on this clonotype: An end of the junction differs from the germline gene, which may be a read error. The chain recombines TRBV20-1 with TRBJ2-1; D ambiguous. CDR1 is DFQATT, CDR2 SNEGSKA, per germline (reference sequence). The CDR3 sequence is 15 residues long. In DNA, the CDR3 is TGCAGTGCTAGAGAGGGGTCGGCGGTAGTCGATGAGCCGTTCTTC. This gives the protein CSAREGSAVVDEPFF.

In this sample, this clonotype turned up once. This chain connects TRBV20-1 to TRBJ2-1, with 8 nucleotides matching TRBD1. The V segment lost 3 bases and the J segment 5 bases; nucleotides outside the gene matches: 6. In germline, CDR1 is DFQATT, CDR2 SNEGSKA (reference sequence). CDR3 length: 14 residues. The CDR3 spells CSARDRVFNNEQFF. The CDR3 nucleotides read TGCAGTGCTAGGGACAGGGTTTTTAACAATGAGCAGTTCTTC.

This chain joins TRBV3-1 and TRBJ2-5, with D perhaps matching TRBD1 (6 bases). Germline-derived CDR1 and CDR2 are LGHDT and YNNKEL (reference sequence). V dropped 0 bases and J dropped 4 bases, with 12 bases sitting between them. The CDR3 runs 15 residues. The CDR3, as DNA: TGTGCCAGCAGCCAAGAATGGGGCAGGGGAGAGACCCAGTACTTC. Residues: CASSQEWGRGETQYF.

This chain links TRBV27 with TRBJ2-1, with D tentatively TRBD1 (6 bases). The ends were cut back, 4 bases at V and 15 bases at J, with 22 bases in the middle. Germline CDR1 and CDR2: MNHEY and SMNVEV (reference sequence). There are 14 residues in the CDR3. CDR3 residues: CASSSSLTDRQVFF. DNA for the CDR3: TGTGCCAGCAGTTCCTCCTTGACGGACAGACAGGTGTTCTTC.

The genes are TRBV20-1 and TRBJ1-2; D uncertain. The ends were cut back, 4 bases at V and 1 base at J, with 10 bases in the middle. Germline values: CDR1 DFQATT, CDR2 SNEGSKA (reference sequence). CDR3 length equals 13 residues. This CDR3 is CSANTNHNYGYTF. The CDR3 nucleotides read TGCAGTGCTAACACGAACCATAACTATGGCTACACCTTC.

The chain recombines TRBV11-2 with TRBJ2-5; 12 bases are a match to TRBD2. J gave up 5 bases and V 0 bases, and 10 bases lay outside the gene matches. The CDR3 loop spans 18 amino acids. In germline, CDR1 is SGHAT, CDR2 FQNNGV. The chain's CDR3 is CASSLEVLAGGFGETQYF. DNA of the CDR3: TGTGCCAGCAGCTTAGAGGTCCTAGCGGGGGGGTTTGGGGAGACCCAGTACTTC.

In this sample, this clonotype turned up once. The chain uses TRBV6-2 or TRBV6-3 and TRBJ2-3, with no clear D. The CDR3 has 14 residues. Trimming left V 2 bases short and J 0 bases short, with 6 bases between. The germline gives CDR1 MNHEY, CDR2 SVGEGT. CDR3 amino acids: CASSYHPSTDTQYF. The DNA of the CDR3 is TGTGCCAGCAGTTACCACCCTAGCACAGATACGCAGTATTTT.

This clonotype was recorded once. This rearrangement joins TRBV20-1 to TRBJ1-4; 8 positions agree with TRBD1. V gave up 2 bases and J gave up 6 bases; unmatched junction bases: 5. There are 14 residues in the CDR3. CDR1 DFQATT and CDR2 SNEGSKA come from the germline V gene (reference sequence). The CDR3 DNA sequence: TGCAGTGCTAGACCTGCGGGACAGGATGAAAAACTGTTTTTT. Translated, it gives CSARPAGQDEKLFF.

The V gene is TRBV6-1, the J gene TRBJ2-4; no firm D call. TRBJ2-7 explains the end of the DNA better; the J call may be wrong. This CDR3 contains 12 residues. Germline V gene data show CDR1 as MNHNS and CDR2 as SASEGT. CDR3 in amino acids: CASRDPMGEQYF. Here the CDR3 DNA reads TGTGCCAGCAGGGACCCTATGGGCGAGCAGTACTTC.

The chain couples TRBV6-4 to TRBJ2-7; TRBD2 matches 9 bases. The CDR3 length is 14 residues. The V gene end was trimmed by 3 bases and the J gene end by 7 bases; junction bases not matched to a gene: 7. In germline, CDR1 is MRHNA, CDR2 SNTAGT. The CDR3 nucleotides are TGTGCCAGCAGTGAAGCGGGAGGTATGAATGAGCAGTACTTC. It yields the protein CASSEAGGMNEQYF.

With respect to this clonotype: A read error may account for a junction end that differs from germline. The chain combines TRBV3-1 with TRBJ1-2; D might be TRBD1 (5 bases). There are 16 residues in the CDR3. The germline CDR1 and CDR2 sequences are LGHDT and YNNKEL (reference sequence). The DNA of the CDR3 is TGTGCCGGCAGCCACAGTCGAACGGGTTACGGGGGTGGCTACACCTTC. As protein: CAGSHSRTGYGGGYTF.

The chain links TRBV4-1 to TRBJ2-1, with 7 bases fitting TRBD1. V lost 4 bases, J lost 2 bases, and 11 bases stayed unmatched. CDR1 and CDR2 from the germline V gene are MGHRA and YSYEKL. The CDR3 is made up of 17 amino acids. The CDR3 region is CASSLTIPGQTYNEQFF. CDR3 nucleotides: TGCGCCAGCAGCCTCACGATACCGGGACAGACCTACAATGAGCAGTTCTTC.

This clonotype was observed a handful of times. This chain links TRBV28 with TRBJ2-3, with D perhaps TRBD1 (6 bases). Germline-derived CDR1 and CDR2 are MDHEN and SYDVKM. This CDR3 region has 12 residues. For the CDR3, the DNA is TGTGCATCAGGGGCACCCACAGATACGCAGTATTTT. Translating it yields CASGAPTDTQYF.